This T cell receptor (beta chain) originates from a study of blood T cells in healthy people across ages. The ends were cut back, 2 bases at V and 1 base at J, with 9 bases in the middle. Germline loops: CDR1 SGHTA, CDR2 FQGNSA. The CDR3 runs 15 residues. Study outcomes and limitations: Both higher diversity and more naive CD4+ cells marked long-lived donors when set against aged donors.

This clonotype was seen only a few times. The antigen remains undetermined. It was with a sample-barcoded 5' primer and a J-beta primer mix that a second PCR of roughly 7 to 12 cycles was run. TCRdb redid the calling of the 5' RACE reads with MiXCR, one entry per CDR3 protein. The repertoire includes some 750,000 distinct CDR3 sequences, approximately 21% of them detected once, and around 21% sits in the top ten. The sequenced sample was blood. This sequence joins TRBV7-2 and TRBJ2-1; weak D call: TRBD2 (6 bases). The TCR was taken from a man aged 65 to 85 in good health. This chain's CDR3 is CASSLSGHSYNEQFF. Written as DNA, the CDR3 is TGTGCCAGCAGCTTAAGCGGGCATTCCTACAATGAGCAGTTCTTC.